The clone carrying this T cell receptor (beta chain) was seen repeatedly, ten times or more. TCRdb re-called the 5' RACE reads through MiXCR, storing one row per CDR3 protein. The sample lists under 50,000 distinct CDR3 sequences, approximately 5.2% seen once, with 25% to 30% in the top ten. The data belong to a study of spatial heterogeneity in lung cancer. The V segment lost 5 bases and the J segment 3 bases; nucleotides outside the gene matches: 16. This CDR3 has 18 residues. This sample's time point: sample taken at primary tumor resection. The sample was PBMCs, taken at surgery. The origin of this receptor is a female donor with early-stage non-small cell lung cancer. J is TRBJ2-5 and V is TRBV12-3 or TRBV12-4, with TRBD1 matching over 9 bases. CDR3 bases: TGTGCCAGCAGTGTTAGGGTTGGAGGACAGGGGAGAAAAGAGACCCAGTACTTC. Protein product: CASSVRVGGQGRKETQYF.